Presented here are 21 T cell receptor beta chains from one specimen sequenced in a study of Graves' ophthalmopathy and Graves' hyperthyroidism. For repertoire sequencing, the TCR beta CDR3 regions were amplified from RNA transcripts. A first-round RT-PCR used HTBI primers, followed by a second-round multiplex PCR. TCRdb re-called the multiplex PCR reads through MiXCR, storing one row per CDR3 protein. Among 400,000 to 450,000 distinct CDR3 sequences listed, around 20% were seen once. Sequenced material: peripheral blood. The receptor set was obtained from a woman younger than 35 with stable Graves' hyperthyroidism.

In this sample, this clonotype turned up a few times. This may be a read error, as it is one base from a much larger clone. The chain couples TRBV7-3 to TRBJ2-7, with D unresolved. The CDR3 extends over 15 amino acids. Germline-derived CDR1 and CDR2 are SGHTA and FQGTGA. Trimming removed 5 bases at V and 3 bases at J, with 17 bases between. The CDR3 loop reads CASSRNPGSSYEQYF. CDR3 coding DNA: TGTGCCAGCAGCAGAAACCCCGGGTCTAGCTACGAGCAGTACTTC.

The chain joins TRBV6-1 to TRBJ2-7; D unresolved. This CDR3 has 13 residues. V lost 3 bases and J lost 0, with 6 bases in between. The germline gives CDR1 MNHNS, CDR2 SASEGT. The CDR3 nucleotides are TGTGCCAGCAGTGAGGGGTTCTCCTACGAGCAGTACTTC. Its protein product is CASSEGFSYEQYF.

Worth noting for this clonotype: The junction does not match germline at one end; this may be a read error. V is TRBV20-1 and J is TRBJ2-7; TRBD1 might be the D (6 bases). Germline assignment: CDR1 DFQATT and CDR2 SNEGSKA (reference sequence). The length of the CDR3 is 12 residues. The CDR3 DNA follows: TGCAGTGCTCCCGGGACATCCTACGATCAGTACTTC. This encodes CSAPGTSYDQYF.

This clonotype was seen repeatedly, ten times or more. A much larger clonotype is one base distant, so this may be a read error. The V and J genes are TRBV2 and TRBJ2-5; 8 nucleotides align to TRBD1. V lost 4 bases and J lost 2; bases outside the gene matches: 3. CDR1 and CDR2 (germline): SNHLY, FYNNEI. The CDR3 totals 14 residues. The CDR3 region has the DNA TGTGCCAGCAGTGGGAACAGGGGGCAAGAGACCCAGTACTTC. It yields the protein CASSGNRGQETQYF.

At least ten counts were recorded for this clonotype. This chain links TRBV25-1 with TRBJ2-7; possibly TRBD1 for D (6 bases). CDR3 length: 15 residues. Germline V gives CDR1 MGHDK, CDR2 SYGVNS. The germline V and J ends were trimmed by 5 bases and 0 bases, with 14 bases remaining between them. The CDR3 DNA reads as TGTGCCAGCAGTATCAGGGGTTCTCTCTCCTACGAGCAGTACTTC. Amino acids: CASSIRGSLSYEQYF.

This clonotype was detected many times. The chain employs TRBV7-2 and TRBJ1-1, with D uncertain. V shed 1 base and J shed 5 bases, with 17 bases lying between them. The CDR3 has 16 residues. Germline assignment: CDR1 SGHTA and CDR2 FQGNSA. CDR3 sequence: CASSLERTVGGTEAFF. The CDR3 coding sequence is TGTGCCAGCAGCTTAGAACGGACTGTCGGTGGGACTGAAGCTTTCTTT. Combining the CDR3 with reference TRBV7-2 and TRBJ1-1 gives the whole variable domain GAGVSQSPSNKVTEKGKDVELRCDPISGHTALYWYRQSLGQGLEFLIYFQGNSAPDKSGLPSDRFSAERTGGSVSTLTIQRTQQEDSAVYLCASSLERTVGGTEAFFGQGTRLTVV.

The rearrangement links TRBV20-1 to TRBJ2-5; D possibly uses TRBD1 or TRBD2 (5 bases each). This CDR3 is 13 amino acids long. Germline loops: CDR1 DFQATT, CDR2 SNEGSKA (reference sequence). Trimming cost V 3 bases and J 5 bases, with 13 bases left between them. The CDR3, as DNA: TGCAGTGCTAGTAGGGGAGCGCGCGAGACCCAGTACTTC. Protein: CSASRGARETQYF.

This clonotype was counted ten times or more. CDR3: CSSYAETQYF. CDR3 nucleotides: TGCAGCTCGTACGCAGAGACCCAGTACTTC. The chain couples TRBV20-1 to TRBJ2-5, with no clear D. Germline V gives CDR1 DFQATT, CDR2 SNEGSKA (reference sequence). The CDR3 loop spans 10 amino acids.

As concerns this clonotype: One end of the junction fails to match germline, which may point to a read error. The chain couples TRBV18 to TRBJ2-4; TRBD1 or TRBD2 may be the D gene (5 bases each). The CDR3 consists of 15 residues. Germline V gene data show CDR1 as KGHSH and CDR2 as LQKENI. In DNA form, the CDR3 reads TGTGCCAGCTCACCCCTGAGGGGCAGAAAAAACATTAAGTACTTC. Residues: CASSPLRGRKNIKYF.

This clonotype was detected many times. The chain recombines TRBV7-9 with TRBJ2-7, with a weak D call TRBD1 (5 bases). V was clipped by 2 bases and J by 5 bases, with 13 bases between them. The CDR3 runs to 14 residues. Germline CDR1 SEHNR, CDR2 FQNEAQ (reference sequence). CDR3 sequence reads: CASSLKMARDEQYF. Written as DNA, the CDR3 is TGTGCCAGCAGCTTAAAGATGGCCAGGGACGAGCAGTACTTC.

The chain couples TRBV6-1 to TRBJ1-4, with 11 bases fitting TRBD1. After removal of 5 bases from V and 7 bases from J, the junction contained 6 bases not matched to a gene. In germline, CDR1 is MNHNS, CDR2 SASEGT. The CDR3 is 15 residues long. CDR3 sequence reads: CASSLTGTGGEKLFF. The CDR3 DNA reads as TGTGCCAGCAGTCTAACCGGGACAGGGGGTGAAAAACTGTTTTTT.

This clonotype was seen ten or more times. The chain uses TRBV29-1 and TRBJ2-5; D may be TRBD2 (6 bases). This CDR3 has 15 amino acids. Germline CDR1 and CDR2: SQVTM and ANQGSEA. Trimming left V 0 bases short and J 4 bases short, with 15 bases between. CDR3 sequence (DNA): TGCAGCGTTGAAGAATTGGGGGGTAGGGGAGAGACCCAGTACTTC. Amino acids: CSVEELGGRGETQYF.

V gene TRBV4-2 combines with J gene TRBJ2-6; D is unclear. The CDR3 extends over 16 amino acids. Germline V gives CDR1 LGHNA, CDR2 YNFKEQ. Trimming removed 1 base at V and 0 bases at J, with 7 bases between. CDR3 nucleotides: TGTGCCAGCAGCCAAGGCGGAAGCTCTGGGGCCAACGTCCTGACTTTC. It translates to CASSQGGSSGANVLTF.

This clonotype occurred many times. The CDR3 nucleotides read TGTGCCAGTTCAAGACAGGTTCGGGACACCGGGGAGCTGTTTTTT. The encoded protein is CASSRQVRDTGELFF. J is TRBJ2-2 and V is TRBV7-2; D perhaps matches TRBD1 (6 bases). Germline V gene data show CDR1 as SGHTA and CDR2 as FQGNSA. V was pared by 9 bases and J by 3 bases, with 17 bases between. The CDR3 runs 15 residues.

This clonotype turned up a few times. A junction end diverges from the germline sequence, so it may reflect a read error. V usage is TRBV6-2 or TRBV6-3 and J usage is TRBJ2-1; 10 nucleotides align to TRBD2. This CDR3 has 14 residues. Per the germline V gene, CDR1 is MNHEY and CDR2 is SVGEGT. The CDR3 DNA reads as TGTGCCAGCAGTACGACAGGGACTAGCGATGAGAAGTTCTTC. Its translation is CASSTTGTSDEKFF.

This clonotype was counted many times. This chain joins TRBV4-3 and TRBJ1-1; D is unresolved. There are 14 residues in the CDR3. V lost 0 bases and J lost 1, with 6 bases in between. Germline V CDR1 and CDR2: LGHNA, YSLEER. CDR3 in amino acids: CASSQEHGNTEAFF. CDR3 nucleotides: TGCGCCAGCAGCCAAGAACACGGGAACACTGAAGCTTTCTTT.

This clonotype was detected many times. The chain employs TRBV24-1 and TRBJ2-5, with no clear D. V lost 5 bases to trimming and J lost 2 bases, with 8 bases between them. The CDR3 loop spans 13 amino acids. Per the germline V gene, CDR1 is KGHDR and CDR2 is SFDVKD. CDR3: CATSGVGQETQYF. CDR3 nucleotides: TGTGCCACCAGTGGGGTGGGGCAAGAGACCCAGTACTTC.

The CDR3 coding sequence is TGTGCCAGCACCATGACAGGCGACACCGGGGAGCTGTTTTTT. This translates into CASTMTGDTGELFF. The chain is built from TRBV5-5 and TRBJ2-2, with D possibly being TRBD1 (6 bases). Trimming stripped 6 bases from V and 3 bases from J, with 12 bases between. Germline CDR1 is SGHKS and CDR2 is YYEKEE (reference sequence). The CDR3 runs 14 residues.

This clonotype has ten or more counts. The chain joins TRBV7-9 to TRBJ2-5; perhaps TRBD2 as D (5 bases). Trimming took 7 bases from V and 5 from J, leaving 14 bases between them. The CDR3 consists of 13 residues. CDR1 SEHNR and CDR2 FQNEAQ come from the germline V gene (reference sequence). The CDR3 DNA reads as TGTGCCAGCACTAATGCGGGCTGGGAGACCCAGTACTTC. As protein: CASTNAGWETQYF.

There are many counts of this clonotype. This sequence joins TRBV6-5 and TRBJ1-1, with D perhaps TRBD1 (5 bases). Trimming cost V 2 bases and J 5 bases, with 12 bases left between them. CDR1 and CDR2 from the germline V gene are MNHEY and SVGAGI. The CDR3 has 14 residues. The CDR3 loop reads CASSYTGQRTEAFF. CDR3 in DNA: TGTGCCAGCAGTTACACAGGCCAGCGAACTGAAGCTTTCTTT.

This clonotype has at least ten counts. The chain has TRBV4-3 and TRBJ2-2; D is undetermined. The CDR3 length is 14 residues. Trimming removed 1 base at V and 6 bases at J, with 9 bases between. Germline V gene data show CDR1 as LGHNA and CDR2 as YSLEER. This CDR3 is CASSQGEGSGELFF. The CDR3 nucleotides are TGCGCCAGCAGCCAAGGTGAAGGGTCCGGGGAGCTGTTTTTT.